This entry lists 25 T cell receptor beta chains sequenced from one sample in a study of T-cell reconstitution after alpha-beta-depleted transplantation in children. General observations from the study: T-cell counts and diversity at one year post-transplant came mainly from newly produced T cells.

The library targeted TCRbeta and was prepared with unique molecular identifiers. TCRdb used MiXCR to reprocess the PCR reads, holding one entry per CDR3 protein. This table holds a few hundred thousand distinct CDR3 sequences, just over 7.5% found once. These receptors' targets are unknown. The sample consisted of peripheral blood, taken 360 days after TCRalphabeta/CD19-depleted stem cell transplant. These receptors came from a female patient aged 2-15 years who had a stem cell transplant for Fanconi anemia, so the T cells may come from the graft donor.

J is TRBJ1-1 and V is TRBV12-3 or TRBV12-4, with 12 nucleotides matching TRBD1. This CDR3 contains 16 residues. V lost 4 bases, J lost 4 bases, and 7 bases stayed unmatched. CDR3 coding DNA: TGTGCCAGCAGTTGGGGGACAGGGGGCGCGGGCACTGAAGCTTTCTTT. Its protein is CASSWGTGGAGTEAFF.

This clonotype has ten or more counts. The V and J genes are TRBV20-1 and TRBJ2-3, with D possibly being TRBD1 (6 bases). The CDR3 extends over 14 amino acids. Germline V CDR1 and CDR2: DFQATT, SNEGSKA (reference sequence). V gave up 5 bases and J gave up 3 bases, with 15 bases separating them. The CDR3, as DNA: TGCAGTGCTCCGCTACAGGGAAGGACAGATACGCAGTATTTT. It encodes CSAPLQGRTDTQYF.

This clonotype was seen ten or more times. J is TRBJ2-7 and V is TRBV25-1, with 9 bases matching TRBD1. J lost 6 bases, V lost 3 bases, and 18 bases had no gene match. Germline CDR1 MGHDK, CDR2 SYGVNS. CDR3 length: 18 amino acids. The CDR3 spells CASSDVRVGTGLDREQYF. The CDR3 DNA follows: TGTGCCAGCAGTGACGTTCGTGTAGGGACAGGGTTGGACCGCGAGCAGTACTTC.

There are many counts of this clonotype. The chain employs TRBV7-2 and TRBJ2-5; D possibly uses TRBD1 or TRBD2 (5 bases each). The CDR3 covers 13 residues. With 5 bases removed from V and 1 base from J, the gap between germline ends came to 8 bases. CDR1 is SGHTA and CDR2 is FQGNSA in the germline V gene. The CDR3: CASSRGRQETQYF. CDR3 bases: TGTGCCAGCAGCCGGGGCCGCCAAGAGACCCAGTACTTC.

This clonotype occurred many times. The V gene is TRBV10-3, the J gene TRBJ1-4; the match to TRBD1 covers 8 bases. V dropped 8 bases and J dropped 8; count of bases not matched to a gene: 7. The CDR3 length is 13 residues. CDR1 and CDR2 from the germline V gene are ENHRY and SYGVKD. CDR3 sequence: CAIQGAPEEKLFF. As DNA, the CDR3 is TGTGCCATCCAGGGGGCGCCGGAGGAAAAACTGTTTTTT.

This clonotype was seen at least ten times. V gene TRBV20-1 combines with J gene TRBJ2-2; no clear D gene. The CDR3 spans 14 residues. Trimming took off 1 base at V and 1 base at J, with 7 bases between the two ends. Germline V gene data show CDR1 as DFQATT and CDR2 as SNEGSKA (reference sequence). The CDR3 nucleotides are TGCAGTGCTAGAGGGGTCTGGAACACCGGGGAGCTGTTTTTT. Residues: CSARGVWNTGELFF.

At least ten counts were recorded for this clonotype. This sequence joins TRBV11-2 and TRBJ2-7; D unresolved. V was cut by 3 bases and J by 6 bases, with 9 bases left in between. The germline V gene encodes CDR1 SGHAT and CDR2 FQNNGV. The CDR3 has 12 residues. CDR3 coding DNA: TGTGCCAGCAGCTTCGAAGGAATCGAGCAGTACTTC. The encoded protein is CASSFEGIEQYF.

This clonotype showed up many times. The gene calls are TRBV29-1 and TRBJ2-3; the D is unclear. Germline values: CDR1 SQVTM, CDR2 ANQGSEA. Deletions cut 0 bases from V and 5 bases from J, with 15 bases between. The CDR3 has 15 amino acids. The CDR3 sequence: CSVEDDFISRDTQYF. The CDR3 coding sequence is TGCAGCGTTGAAGATGACTTTATCAGCCGAGATACGCAGTATTTT.

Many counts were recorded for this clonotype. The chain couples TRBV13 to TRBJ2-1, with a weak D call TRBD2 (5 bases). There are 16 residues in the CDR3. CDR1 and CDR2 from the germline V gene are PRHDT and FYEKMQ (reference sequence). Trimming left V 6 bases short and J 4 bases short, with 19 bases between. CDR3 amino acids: CASRQAPSLVYNEQFF. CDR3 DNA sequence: TGTGCCAGCAGGCAAGCTCCCTCACTAGTTTACAATGAGCAGTTCTTC.

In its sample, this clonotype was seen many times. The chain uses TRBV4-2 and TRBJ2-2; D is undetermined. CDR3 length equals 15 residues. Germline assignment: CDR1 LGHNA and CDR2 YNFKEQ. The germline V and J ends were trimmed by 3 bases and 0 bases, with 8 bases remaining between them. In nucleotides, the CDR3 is TGTGCCAGCAGCCAGGGTAAATCGAACACCGGGGAGCTGTTTTTT. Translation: CASSQGKSNTGELFF.

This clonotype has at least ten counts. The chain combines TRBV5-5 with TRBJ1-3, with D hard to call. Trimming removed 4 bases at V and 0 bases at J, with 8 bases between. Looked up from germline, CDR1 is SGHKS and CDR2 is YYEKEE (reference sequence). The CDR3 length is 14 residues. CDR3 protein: CASSLGRSGNTIYF. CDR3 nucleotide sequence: TGTGCCAGCAGCCTCGGACGCTCTGGAAACACCATATATTTT.

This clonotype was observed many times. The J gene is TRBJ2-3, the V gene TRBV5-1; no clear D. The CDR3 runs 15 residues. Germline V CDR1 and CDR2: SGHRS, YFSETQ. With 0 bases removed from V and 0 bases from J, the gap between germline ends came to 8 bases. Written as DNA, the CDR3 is TGCGCCAGCAGCTTGGGAACGTTTAGCACAGATACGCAGTATTTT. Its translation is CASSLGTFSTDTQYF. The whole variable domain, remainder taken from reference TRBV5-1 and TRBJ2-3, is KAGVTQTPRYLIKTRGQQVTLSCSPISGHRSVSWYQQTPGQGLQFLFEYFSETQRNKGNFPGRFSGRQFSNSRSEMNVSTLELGDSALYLCASSLGTFSTDTQYFGPGTRLTVL.

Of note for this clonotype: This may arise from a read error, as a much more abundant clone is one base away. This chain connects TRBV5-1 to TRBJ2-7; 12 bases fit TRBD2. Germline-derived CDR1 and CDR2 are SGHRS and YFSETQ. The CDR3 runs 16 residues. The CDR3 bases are TGCGCCAGCAGCGATCTTCTAGCGGGGGGGCCCTACCAGCAGTACTTC. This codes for CASSDLLAGGPYQQYF.

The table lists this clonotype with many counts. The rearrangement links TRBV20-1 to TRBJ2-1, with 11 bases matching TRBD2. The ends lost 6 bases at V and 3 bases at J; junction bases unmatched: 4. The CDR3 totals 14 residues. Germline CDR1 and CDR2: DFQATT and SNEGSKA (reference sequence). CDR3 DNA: TGCAGTGCATACGGGACTAGCGGCTACAATGAGCAGTTCTTC. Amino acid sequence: CSAYGTSGYNEQFF.

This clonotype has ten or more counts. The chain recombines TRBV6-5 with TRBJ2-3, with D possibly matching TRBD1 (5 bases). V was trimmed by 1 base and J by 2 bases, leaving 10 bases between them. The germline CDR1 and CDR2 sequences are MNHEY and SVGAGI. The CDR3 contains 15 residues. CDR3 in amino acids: CASSYWGGPTDTQYF. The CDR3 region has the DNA TGTGCCAGCAGTTACTGGGGCGGTCCCACAGATACGCAGTATTTT.

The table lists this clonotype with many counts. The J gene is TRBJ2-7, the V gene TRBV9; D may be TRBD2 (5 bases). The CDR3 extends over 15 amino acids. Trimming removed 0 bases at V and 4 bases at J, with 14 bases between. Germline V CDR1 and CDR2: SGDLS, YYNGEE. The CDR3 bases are TGTGCCAGCAGCGTAGGGACTCCCCACCAATACGAGCAGTACTTC. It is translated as CASSVGTPHQYEQYF.

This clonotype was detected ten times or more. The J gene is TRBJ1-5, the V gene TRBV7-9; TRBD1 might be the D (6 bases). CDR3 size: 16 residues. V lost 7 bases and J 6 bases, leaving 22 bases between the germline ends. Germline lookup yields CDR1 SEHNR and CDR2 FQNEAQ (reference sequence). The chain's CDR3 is CASNHAFQGMGQPQHF. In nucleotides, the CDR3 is TGTGCCAGCAACCACGCCTTCCAGGGGATGGGTCAGCCCCAGCATTTT.

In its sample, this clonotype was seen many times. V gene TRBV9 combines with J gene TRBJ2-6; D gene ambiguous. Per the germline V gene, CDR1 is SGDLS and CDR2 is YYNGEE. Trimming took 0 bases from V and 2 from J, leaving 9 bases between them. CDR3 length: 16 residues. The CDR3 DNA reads TGTGCCAGCAGCGTAGGACCAGCAGCTGGGGCCAACGTCCTGACTTTC. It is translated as CASSVGPAAGANVLTF.

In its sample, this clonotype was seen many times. The CDR3 protein is CASSDKYDGTQYF. CDR3 DNA sequence: TGCGCCAGCAGTGATAAGTACGACGGTACGCAGTATTTT. The rearrangement joins TRBV10-1 to TRBJ2-3; no clear D gene. Per the germline V gene, CDR1 is WNHNN and CDR2 is SYGVQD (reference sequence). The ends were cut back, 3 bases at V and 8 bases at J, with 12 bases in the middle. The CDR3 totals 13 residues.

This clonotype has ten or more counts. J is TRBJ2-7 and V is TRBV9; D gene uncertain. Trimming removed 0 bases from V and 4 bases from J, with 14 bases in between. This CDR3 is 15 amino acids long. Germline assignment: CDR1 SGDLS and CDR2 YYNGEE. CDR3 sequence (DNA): TGTGCCAGCAGCGTAGTAGACTCCAGCGTGTACGAGCAGTACTTC. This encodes CASSVVDSSVYEQYF.

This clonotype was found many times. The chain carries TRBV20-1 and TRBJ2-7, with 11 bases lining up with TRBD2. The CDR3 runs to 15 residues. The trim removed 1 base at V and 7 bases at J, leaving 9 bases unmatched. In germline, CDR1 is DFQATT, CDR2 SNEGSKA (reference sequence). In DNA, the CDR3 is TGCAGTGCTAGAGGGGTAGCGGGAGGGAGTTGGGAGCAGTACTTC. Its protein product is CSARGVAGGSWEQYF.

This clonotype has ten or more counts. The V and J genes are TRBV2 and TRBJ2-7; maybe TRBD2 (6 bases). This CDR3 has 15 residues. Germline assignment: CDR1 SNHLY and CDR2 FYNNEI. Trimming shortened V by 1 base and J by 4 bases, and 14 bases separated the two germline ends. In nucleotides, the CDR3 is TGTGCCAGCAGTGAAGTCGGGGACTCCTGGTACGAGCAGTACTTC. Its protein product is CASSEVGDSWYEQYF.

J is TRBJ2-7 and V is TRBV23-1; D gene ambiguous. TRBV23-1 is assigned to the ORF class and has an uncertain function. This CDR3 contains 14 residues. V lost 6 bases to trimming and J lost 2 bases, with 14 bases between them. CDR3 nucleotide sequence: TGCGCCAGCAGCATCACCAAGAAAACCTACGAGCAGTACTTC. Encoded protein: CASSITKKTYEQYF.

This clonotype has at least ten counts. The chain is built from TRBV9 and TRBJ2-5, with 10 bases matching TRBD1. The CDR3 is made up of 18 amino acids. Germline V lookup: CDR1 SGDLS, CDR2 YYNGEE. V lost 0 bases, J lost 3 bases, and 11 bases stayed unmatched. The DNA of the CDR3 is TGTGCCAGCAGCGTAGGAACGGAGACAGGGGGCTTCGAAGAGACCCAGTACTTC. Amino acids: CASSVGTETGGFEETQYF.

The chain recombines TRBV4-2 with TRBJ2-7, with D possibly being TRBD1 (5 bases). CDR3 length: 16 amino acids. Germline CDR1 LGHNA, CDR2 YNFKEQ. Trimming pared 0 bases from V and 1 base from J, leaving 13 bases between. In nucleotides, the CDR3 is TGTGCCAGCAGCCAAGAGCTCCCAGGGATTTCCTACGAGCAGTACTTC. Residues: CASSQELPGISYEQYF.